Listed here is a single T cell receptor (beta chain). This clonotype was recorded once. The antigen this receptor binds is unknown. It has no much larger one-base neighbor in the sample; base qualities were not kept. The germline V gene specifies SGHRS as CDR1 and YFSETQ as CDR2. From its cysteine to its phenylalanine, the CDR3 spans 15 amino acids. Only the CDR3 region is kept as DNA, spanning 45 bases read in frame from base 1. V and J lose 0 bases and 2 bases, and a span of 9 bases separates them. TCR beta repertoires were profiled from peripheral blood of approximately 13 young patients with multiple sclerosis to demonstrate the VDJtools post-analysis software. The multiple sclerosis patients were children and adolescents between roughly 6 and 17 years of age. This entry is derived from a study of post-analysis software for immune sequencing data (dated by TCRdb to the mid-2010s). Describing the broader study: Recorded disease courses included relapsing-remitting, secondary progressive and progressive-relapsing multiple sclerosis, with some patients lacking subtype annotation. Patient repertoires were compared against roughly 11 previously published healthy control repertoires from donors aged roughly 6 to 26 years. A subset of samples was prepared in parallel using single-end sample barcoding, then pooled and co-amplified after Illumina adapter ligation. General findings and caveats noted by the study authors: Normalized Chao1 diversity was significantly lower in multiple sclerosis patients than controls, suggesting substantial peripheral T-cell clonal expansion. When samples were clustered directly using the F measure, samples prepared in the same batch co-clustered strongly, which prompted a batch-effect correction. About 5 TRBV segments, including TRBV5-6, TRBV5-1 and TRBV20-1, were significantly more frequent in patients than controls. The control group was slightly older than the multiple sclerosis patient group.

Library prep was done by PCR. The data were produced on an Illumina HiSeq 2500. To reduce PCR and sequencing biases, unique molecular identifiers were built into the TCR beta cDNA libraries. Per 1 to 10 million input T cells, roughly 0.5 million cDNA molecules were obtained, such that each molecule approximated one T cell. The same protocol used for the earlier healthy control dataset was applied to prepare and sequence the patient libraries. Samples belonging to the same batch were prepared together, multiplexed and sequenced on a shared HiSeq lane. Regarding the original processing steps: Raw barcoded reads were processed with MIGEC, and single-read molecular identifier groups were discarded before consensus assembly and CDR3 extraction. Clonotype tables were post-analysed with VDJtools, and diversity was normalized by down-sampling all datasets to the smallest sample size. In repertoire overlap clustering, CDR3 amino acid sequences, but not nucleotide sequences, were matched to correct batch-related cross-sample contamination. TCRdb redid the processing of the public reads, applying fastp at Q25 and MiXCR, and retained in-frame beta chains. Under each unique CDR3 protein, matching rows form one entry showing the most common genes and DNA. TCRdb's processing, not the study's, gives the V and J calls here. Here the sample has about 770,000 distinct CDR3 sequences; 40% to 55% occur a single time. The top ten constitute roughly 4.5% of the sample.

The material sequenced was blood. The rearrangement combines TRBV5-1 with TRBJ2-1; perhaps TRBD1 is the D gene, with 5 bases matching. The receptor was isolated from a girl aged 5 to 17 with multiple sclerosis. Here the CDR3 is given as CASSLERGAYNEQFF. The nucleotide sequence is given as TGCGCCAGCAGCTTGGAAAGGGGCGCCTACAATGAGCAGTTCTTC.